This entry describes one TCR beta chain. The antigen is not known. The sample originates from a study of T cell responses to AZD1222 COVID-19 vaccine. Whole-study findings and limits: Repertoire sampling was restricted to post-peak T cell response timepoints. Seropositive at baseline were only a handful of AZD1222 recipients.

Sequencing was performed with immunoSEQ multiplex PCR; in TCRdb, only in-frame clones are kept and a portion is missing. The table includes just over 95,000 clones, roughly 91% detected once. Germline CDR1 is LNHDA and CDR2 is SQIVND (reference sequence). The CDR3 runs 12 residues. Trimming cost V 10 bases and J 1 base, with 11 bases left between them. The material sequenced was peripheral blood, taken on day 0 of AZD1222 vaccination. The sequence was collected from an adult in good health. The chain couples TRBV19 to TRBJ2-7; a weak D match, TRBD2 (6 bases). Here the CDR3 DNA reads TGTGCCACGGGGGATAGATCCTACGAGCAGTACTTC. This translates into CATGDRSYEQYF.